Sequencing of this T cell receptor beta chain was carried out in a study of blood T cell repertoires in COVID-19. Overall study context: Samples of COVID-19 (acute and convalescent) were obtained from the United States, Italy and Spain. Sources were T cells, B-cell-depleted T cells, or PBMCs; the material itself was cDNA or gDNA.

Germline CDR1 is WSHSY and CDR2 is SAAADI. The V end lost 4 bases, the J end lost 2 bases, and 14 bases lay between the germline ends. This CDR3 is 15 amino acids long. This clone has just a few counts. Authors' methods: Reference gene primer amplification gave nucleated cell count estimates. Sequencing used immunoSEQ multiplex PCR; TCRdb keeps in-frame clones, though not all of them. The V and J calls and clone size were taken over from that table, and D and trimming were inferred from the DNA. This table has 150,000 to 200,000 clones, about 88% appearing once. The chain recombines TRBV10-2 with TRBJ1-2, with D possibly matching TRBD1 (6 bases). The sample consisted of peripheral blood. The source of this sequence is a woman older than 75 in a cohort sampled during active or convalescent COVID-19. In DNA form, the CDR3 reads TGCGCCAGCAGTGGGGGTCACACAGGGAACTATGGCTACACCTTC. It translates to CASSGGHTGNYGYTF.